This T cell receptor beta chain was obtained from a study of monozygotic twins with inflammatory bowel disease. The study, taken as a whole, reports: It was not supported that a single strong signal or clonotype was associated with IBD. Compared with healthy twins, IBD patients shared fewer clonotypes with others, especially with disease activity.

TCRalpha and TCRbeta cDNA went through two nested PCRs of approximately 16 and 10 cycles. From the 5' RACE reads, TCRdb lists one entry per CDR3 protein and no DNA. The sample table sets out about 450,000 distinct CDR3 sequences. Points on this clonotype: Its target is unknown.

The receptor was derived from a human donor with ulcerative colitis or Crohn's disease, or a healthy co-twin of an affected twin (not recorded which). Sequenced material: blood.

The CDR3 here is CASSRRVSYNSPLHF. V is TRBV6-1 and J is TRBJ1-6; TCRdb's D call of TRBD1 is untestable without DNA. The CDR3 sequence is 15 residues long. Germline loops: CDR1 MNHNS, CDR2 SASEGT.